This TCR beta chain came from a study of T cells in localized non-small cell lung cancer. Sequenced by immunoSEQ multiplex PCR; TCRdb stores in-frame clones only, minus some. The profile shows over 55,000 clones, approximately 87% of them singletons. On this clone itself: Its antigen remains unidentified.

The V and J ends lost 8 bases and 1 base, in that order; junction bases with no gene match: 4. The CDR3 runs 14 residues. Germline values: CDR1 MNHEY, CDR2 SVGAGI. General study points: It remains possible that heterogeneity exists, since only one tumor region was sequenced.

The chain employs TRBV6-5 and TRBJ1-5; 8 bases fit TRBD1. This clonotype originated in a woman aged 40 to 75 with stage I lung adenocarcinoma. The starting material was peripheral blood, obtained before any cancer treatment. The CDR3 loop is CASGRTGSNQPQHF. The CDR3 DNA sequence: TGTGCCAGCGGTCGGACAGGGAGCAATCAGCCCCAGCATTTT.